This paragraph reports one T cell receptor (beta chain). This sample was taken from a study of blood T cell repertoires in COVID-19. Background on the study: Acute and convalescent COVID-19 specimens originated in the United States, Italy and Spain. Nucleic acid was either cDNA or gDNA, and it came from T cells, B-cell-depleted T cells, or PBMCs.

Source study methods: Reference gene primer amplification yielded estimated nucleated cell counts. TCRdb keeps only in-frame clones here, not all; method: immunoSEQ multiplex PCR. The V and J calls and the clone size are those of that table, but D and trimming were determined from the DNA. The repertoire consists of about 50,000 clones, with roughly nine tenths occurring once and the leading ten covering roughly a quarter. Germline assignment: CDR1 MDHEN and CDR2 SYDVKM. The CDR3 has 13 amino acids. The V end was cut by 4 bases, the J end by 5 bases, with 11 bases between. The sequence was collected from a human donor in a cohort sampled during active COVID-19. Sequenced input: peripheral blood. The chain has TRBV28 and TRBJ1-2; D is undetermined. The CDR3 nucleotides are TGTGCCAGCAGTTCCGAAACTAGATATGGCTACACCTTC. It specifies CASSSETRYGYTF.